This T cell receptor beta chain comes out of a study of cytomegalovirus exposure and HLA in healthy donors. PCR was performed using 60 Vbeta and 13 Jbeta primers. Libraries were prepared by immunoSEQ multiplex PCR; TCRdb keeps only in-frame clonotypes and omits some of them. The table shows approximately 150,000 clones, with approximately 84% occurring only once. Study outcomes and limitations: Accurate predictions that matched the HLA-A and HLA-B alleles of most subjects were reportedly made from TCR beta sequences.

The CDR3 covers 11 residues. V was pared by 10 bases and J by 8 bases, with 14 bases between. Germline V lookup: CDR1 MDHEN, CDR2 SYDVKM. Points on this clone: Its matching antigen is unknown.

The specimen was PBMCs. The rearrangement joins TRBV28 to TRBJ1-2, with D unresolved. This sequence was found in a woman younger than 30 in good health and CMV-seronegative. CDR3 amino acids: CATVGSWGYTF. CDR3 coding DNA: TGTGCCACCGTCGGGTCGTGGGGCTACACCTTC.